The rows below give T cell receptor beta chains drawn from one sample of a study of human T cells and chemical hapten exposure. TCRdb re-called the RACE reads with MiXCR, one entry per CDR3 protein. The sample contains tens of thousands of distinct CDR3 sequences, 9.8% of which appear only once. Sequencing used whole blood, obtained in connection with sensitization to the hapten diphenylcyclopropenone (DPC). The source is a middle-aged woman with alopecia areata. Some clones in this sample may be carry-over from other donors' samples. The CDR3 runs from the conserved cysteine through the conserved F or W. Rows may omit the clone size; those that give it use once, few, many or a size class.

size: many; V: TRBV5-5; J: TRBJ2-3; CDR3: CASSLPGADTQYF
size: .; V: TRBV5-6; J: TRBJ1-5; CDR3: CASSLGGAQPQHF
size: many; V: TRBV3-1; J: TRBJ1-6; CDR3: CASSPGGRLNSPLHF
size: many; V: TRBV7-8; J: TRBJ2-7; CDR3: CASSSQKGGGFEQYF
size: many; V: TRBV7-6; J: TRBJ2-7; CDR3: CASSPGRGVYEQYF
size: .; V: TRBV6-5; J: TRBJ2-1; CDR3: CASRDTSGVWNEQFF
size: .; V: TRBV7-9; J: TRBJ1-1; CDR3: CASRDGGTEAFF
size: .; V: TRBV5-6; J: TRBJ2-1; CDR3: CASSSLGAGAHNEQFF
size: .; V: TRBV7-8; J: TRBJ1-6; CDR3: CASSPPRQGIHSPLHF
size: .; V: TRBV15; J: TRBJ2-3; CDR3: CATSKSGGFSSSTDTQYF
size: few; V: TRBV7-2; J: TRBJ2-7; CDR3: CASSKLAGVGEQYF
size: many; V: TRBV24-1; J: TRBJ1-2; CDR3: CATRMGQGTGYTF
size: many; V: TRBV5-1; J: TRBJ1-1; CDR3: CASRSNAGNTEAFF
size: many; V: TRBV6-2/TRBV6-3; J: TRBJ1-1; CDR3: CASSVPPGVAAFF
size: .; V: TRBV6-2/TRBV6-3; J: TRBJ2-1; CDR3: CASSYLRDEQFF
size: many; V: TRBV6-2/TRBV6-3; J: TRBJ2-1; CDR3: CASQSGTGVFF
size: many; V: TRBV20-1; J: TRBJ1-2; CDR3: CSAREWYQAAGGYTF
size: many; V: TRBV5-4; J: TRBJ2-7; CDR3: CASSPLPGPTYEQYF
size: many; V: TRBV15; J: TRBJ1-6; CDR3: CATSTRLGEGSPLHF
size: many; V: TRBV7-3; J: TRBJ1-1; CDR3: CASSLNSGGRTEAFF
size: .; V: TRBV4-2; J: TRBJ2-3; CDR3: CASSHTGNTDTQYF
size: .; V: TRBV20-1; J: TRBJ1-1; CDR3: CSARVQGGGGAEAFF
size: many; V: TRBV7-8; J: TRBJ2-1; CDR3: CASSFAGQTYNEQFF
size: few; V: TRBV15; J: TRBJ2-1; CDR3: CATSRGPGGPYEQFF
size: few; V: TRBV5-1; J: TRBJ2-5; CDR3: CASSLADRGETQYF
size: many; V: TRBV11-1; J: TRBJ2-2; CDR3: CASSLDSPGELFF
size: .; V: TRBV12-3/TRBV12-4; J: TRBJ1-6; CDR3: CASSPFAAAGTSPLHF
size: .; V: TRBV20-1; J: TRBJ1-1; CDR3: CSVGRGGWNTEAFF
size: many; V: TRBV7-9; J: TRBJ2-7; CDR3: CASSPGYYEQYF
size: .; V: TRBV5-4; J: TRBJ1-6; CDR3: CASSWDRRHSPLHF
size: few; V: TRBV3-2; J: TRBJ2-7; CDR3: CASSQSPRDAAEQYF
size: many; V: TRBV28; J: TRBJ2-1; CDR3: CASAPPHSRNEQFF